Sequencing of this T cell receptor beta chain was carried out in a study of blood T cell repertoires in COVID-19. Study information: Collection of acute and convalescent COVID-19 samples took place in the United States, Italy and Spain. Sources were T cells, B-cell-depleted T cells, or PBMCs; the material itself was cDNA or gDNA.

The Seattle site enrolled patients during active infection and followed them longitudinally. Original processing methods: Estimation of nucleated cell counts relied on the amplification of reference gene primers. Repertoires were generated with immunoSEQ multiplex PCR, while TCRdb's copy carries only in-frame clones and drops some. The D gene and trimming were derived from the DNA, and the V and J assignments and clone size from that table. Of some 120,000 clones listed, roughly 72% are singletons. V lost 1 base, J lost 2 bases, and 6 bases lay in between. The CDR3 extends over 12 amino acids. Germline V gene lookup returns CDR1 SQVTM and CDR2 ANQGSEA.

The gene calls are TRBV29-1 and TRBJ2-7; D not certain. The sequence came from an elderly man with COVID-19, enrolled during active disease. The specimen sequenced was peripheral blood. The chain's CDR3 is CSVEGPTYEQYF. CDR3 nucleotides: TGCAGCGTTGAAGGGCCCACCTACGAGCAGTACTTC.